The subject of this entry is one T cell receptor (beta chain). The CDR3 consists of 11 residues. Trimming shortened V by 3 bases and J by 3 bases, and 3 bases separated the two germline ends. From germline, CDR1 is MGHDK and CDR2 SYGVNS. This sample was included in a study of identical twins. MiXCR, run by TCRdb on the 5' RACE reads, gives a single entry per CDR3 protein. The data contain some 320,000 distinct CDR3 sequences, roughly 12% of them singletons. These data were also reused for a study on yellow fever vaccine responses in identical twins.

This clonotype originated in a woman under 30 in good health. Sequenced material: CD8+ T cells sorted from blood. The chain couples TRBV25-1 to TRBJ2-7, with no clear D. This CDR3 reads CASSDYYEQYV. The DNA of the CDR3 is TGTGCCAGCAGTGATTACTACGAGCAGTACGTC.